Below are 18 T cell receptor beta chains sequenced from a single sample in a study of cytomegalovirus exposure and HLA in healthy donors. Researchers ran the PCR with 60 Vbeta and 13 Jbeta primers. Profiling relied on immunoSEQ multiplex PCR, and the TCRdb table lists in-frame clones only, not all of them. This table has around 70,000 clones, roughly 89% appearing once. The sequencing input was PBMCs. All receptors come from a woman in her 30s in good health and CMV-seronegative.

J is TRBJ1-5 and V is TRBV5-6, with 7 bases matching TRBD1. V dropped 2 bases and J dropped 5; count of bases not matched to a gene: 1. The length of the CDR3 is 13 residues. CDR1 and CDR2 (germline): SGHDT, YYEEEE. The CDR3 nucleotides read TGTGCCAGCAGCTTAGGGACAGATCAGCCCCAGCATTTT. This encodes CASSLGTDQPQHF.

The V and J genes are TRBV28 and TRBJ2-7; TRBD2 agrees at 7 bases. The germline V gene encodes CDR1 MDHEN and CDR2 SYDVKM. The CDR3 runs to 15 residues. V shed 4 bases and J 0 bases; nucleotides not matched to a gene: 6. CDR3 nucleotide sequence: TGTGCCAGCAGTTCCCCTAGCGGAGGCTCCTACGAGCAGTACTTC. Amino acid sequence: CASSSPSGGSYEQYF.

The chain joins TRBV28 to TRBJ2-4, with 12 bases fitting TRBD2. Trimming removed 1 base from V and 1 base from J; junction bases left unmatched: 8. Germline lookup yields CDR1 MDHEN and CDR2 SYDVKM. The length of the CDR3 is 19 residues. CDR3 loop: CASSLLTSGRVWAKNIQYF. CDR3 bases: TGTGCCAGCAGTTTATTGACTAGCGGGAGAGTTTGGGCCAAAAACATTCAGTACTTC.

The V call is TRBV7-6, the J call TRBJ2-3; 8 bases are a match to TRBD2. This CDR3 is built from 16 residues. Germline V gives CDR1 SGHVS, CDR2 FNYEAQ. Losses at the gene ends were 2 bases for V and 4 bases for J; bases not matched to a gene: 8. As DNA, the CDR3 is TGTGCCAGCAGCTTACCGAGCGGGAGTGGGGCAGATACGCAGTATTTT. Its protein is CASSLPSGSGADTQYF. Together with reference TRBV7-6 and TRBJ2-3, the CDR3 gives the full variable domain: GAGVSQSPRYKVTKRGQDVALRCDPISGHVSLYWYRQALGQGPEFLTYFNYEAQQDKSGLPNDRFSAERPEGSISTLTIQRTEQRDSAMYRCASSLPSGSGADTQYFGPGTRLTVL.

The chain couples TRBV6-1 to TRBJ2-5; 8 bases fit TRBD1. Germline V gene lookup returns CDR1 MNHNS and CDR2 SASEGT. The CDR3 is 14 residues long. V shed 4 bases, J shed 2 bases, and the junction held 3 bases outside the gene matches. This CDR3 is CASSGNRGQETQYF. CDR3 nucleotide sequence: TGTGCCAGCAGTGGTAACAGGGGGCAAGAGACCCAGTACTTC.

This sequence joins TRBV30 and TRBJ1-2; 9 nucleotides line up with TRBD1. After removal of 1 base from V and 4 bases from J, the junction contained 1 base not matched to a gene. The CDR3 contains 13 residues. The germline CDR1 and CDR2 sequences are GTSNPN and SVGIG (reference sequence). The CDR3 sequence is CAWSGQGVYGYTF. For the CDR3, the DNA is TGTGCCTGGAGTGGACAGGGGGTCTATGGCTACACCTTC.

V is TRBV4-3 and J is TRBJ2-2, with TRBD1 matching 8 bases. This CDR3 spans 16 amino acids. The V segment lost 4 bases and the J segment 2 bases; nucleotides outside the gene matches: 6. CDR1 is LGHNA and CDR2 is YSLEER in the germline V gene. This chain's CDR3 is CASSPDRVRNTGELFF. The DNA of the CDR3 is TGCGCCAGCAGCCCGGACAGGGTACGAAACACCGGGGAGCTGTTTTTT.

This clone was detected only a few times. This rearrangement joins TRBV7-6 to TRBJ2-1; no definite D call. The V gene's germline CDR1 is SGHVS and CDR2 FNYEAQ. Trimming took 5 bases from V and 9 from J, leaving 8 bases between them. This CDR3 has 11 residues. CDR3: CASSAETEQFF. Written as DNA, the CDR3 is TGTGCCAGCAGCGCGGAAACTGAGCAGTTCTTC.

The chain joins TRBV5-1 to TRBJ2-1, with D perhaps matching TRBD2 (6 bases). The CDR3 sequence is 14 residues long. V dropped 4 bases and J dropped 8 bases, with 16 bases sitting between them. Germline V gene data show CDR1 as SGHRS and CDR2 as YFSETQ. The CDR3 protein is CASSPGLPTDEQFF. The CDR3 DNA reads TGCGCCAGCAGCCCGGGACTCCCGACGGATGAGCAGTTCTTC.

The chain has TRBV7-9 and TRBJ1-5; a weak D match, TRBD1 (5 bases). Germline CDR1 SEHNR, CDR2 FQNEAQ (reference sequence). CDR3 length equals 13 residues. Trimming pared 3 bases from V and 7 bases from J, leaving 10 bases between. In DNA form, the CDR3 reads TGTGCCAGCAGCTTGGAGGGGTGGCAGCCCCAGCATTTT. Amino acid sequence: CASSLEGWQPQHF.

The chain uses TRBV19 and TRBJ1-2; TRBD1 matches 11 bases. With V trimmed by 3 bases and J by 4 bases, 7 bases remained unmatched. This CDR3 is built from 16 residues. Germline CDR1 is LNHDA and CDR2 is SQIVND (reference sequence). The CDR3 reads CASSIPGTGGTYGYTF. Here the CDR3 DNA reads TGTGCCAGTAGTATTCCCGGGACAGGGGGGACCTATGGCTACACCTTC.

The CDR3 region is CASSAHPFGQGKGYTF. CDR3 in DNA: TGTGCCAGCAGCGCCCACCCCTTTGGACAGGGGAAAGGCTACACCTTC. This sequence joins TRBV9 and TRBJ1-2; 9 bases are shared with TRBD1. The CDR3 is 16 residues long. Trimming took 3 bases from V and 8 from J; bases not matched to a gene: 14. CDR1 and CDR2 (germline): SGDLS, YYNGEE.

V and J are TRBV9 and TRBJ2-3; D possibly corresponds to TRBD2 (5 bases). The V gene lost 4 bases and the J gene lost 0 bases, with 12 bases spanning the gap. The CDR3 is 15 amino acids. From germline, CDR1 is SGDLS and CDR2 YYNGEE. The CDR3 region has the DNA TGTGCCAGCAGCCAGGACTTACCTAGCACAGATACGCAGTATTTT. Its protein is CASSQDLPSTDTQYF.

The chain has TRBV14 and TRBJ1-4; tentative D call: TRBD1 (6 bases). V lost 1 base, J lost 8 bases, and 14 bases lay in between. The CDR3 spans 15 residues. Germline CDR1 SGHDN, CDR2 FVKESK. The CDR3 sequence: CASSQGDLGAEKLFF. CDR3 in DNA: TGTGCCAGCAGCCAAGGAGACTTGGGGGCCGAAAAACTGTTTTTT.

The J gene is TRBJ2-2, the V gene TRBV11-2; perhaps TRBD1 as D (5 bases). The V and J ends lost 1 base and 5 bases respectively, with 17 bases between them. CDR1 and CDR2 (germline): SGHAT, FQNNGV. The CDR3 is 17 residues long. CDR3 region: CASSLGAAAGRTGELFF. The CDR3 DNA reads as TGTGCCAGCAGCTTAGGGGCCGCGGCAGGGCGGACCGGGGAGCTGTTTTTT.

This rearrangement joins TRBV28 to TRBJ2-7; weak D call: TRBD2 (5 bases). Germline CDR1 reads MDHEN; CDR2 reads SYDVKM. V was cut by 6 bases and J by 3 bases, with 9 bases left in between. This CDR3 is 12 amino acids long. CDR3 sequence reads: CASSSGYYEQYF. The CDR3 nucleotides are TGTGCCAGCAGCTCGGGGTACTACGAGCAGTACTTC.

The genes are TRBV7-2 and TRBJ2-3; D perhaps matches TRBD2 (5 bases). V gave up 5 bases and J gave up 5 bases, with 23 bases separating them. CDR3 size: 17 residues. CDR1 is SGHTA, CDR2 FQGNSA, per germline. DNA of the CDR3: TGTGCCAGCAGCCGACGGGGTAGAGCCGGAATCCGAGATACGCAGTATTTT. It codes for CASSRRGRAGIRDTQYF.

This chain links TRBV28 with TRBJ2-5; 13 bases agree with TRBD2. Germline values: CDR1 MDHEN, CDR2 SYDVKM. Germline trimming cut 6 bases from V and 2 bases from J; bases unmatched to any gene: 3. The CDR3 is 15 amino acids. The CDR3 DNA reads as TGTGCCAGCAGCCGGGGACTAGCGGGACAAGAGACCCAGTACTTC. Translation gives CASSRGLAGQETQYF. The full variable domain, its missing parts supplied by reference TRBV28 and TRBJ2-5, is DVKVTQSSRYLVKRTGEKVFLECVQDMDHENMFWYRQDPGLGLRLIYFSYDVKMKEKGDIPEGYSVSREKKERFSLILESASTNQTSMYLCASSRGLAGQETQYFGPGTRLLVL.